This record covers a single TCR beta chain. Its target antigen remains unknown. The sample holds no much larger clone one base away, and base qualities are not on file. These data come from a study of a mutant IDH1 vaccine in newly diagnosed glioma (dated by TCRdb to the early 2020s). Study-wide context: Vaccination began 4-6 weeks after radiotherapy alone, or alongside temozolomide cycles in the chemotherapy-containing groups. The roughly 34 treated patients were around 62% male and about 40% female, with a mean age of roughly 40 years. Before enrollment, patients had received standard therapy of radiotherapy alone, temozolomide alone, or radiochemotherapy with temozolomide; most received the combination. The week-35 safety follow-up was designated visit V12, and the week-47 end of study was designated visit V13. Peripheral blood samples were drawn at six visits, namely V03 (baseline), V05, V07, V10, V12 and V13. For exploratory analyses, about 25 treated patients had longitudinal TCRB deep sequencing done wherever samples were available.

The library relied on the immunoSEQ multiplex PCR assay. Following the manufacturer's protocol, the hsTCRB Kit was used to amplify rearranged TCR beta chain sequences. TCRB libraries were sequenced on an Illumina MiSeq. In the paper's pipeline: Demultiplexing, trimming and gene mapping were performed with the kit vendor's proprietary platform. The source is immuneACCESS, and TCRdb retained only in-frame sequences with V and J called. Part of the clones is not carried over; for the studies checked, unresolved V genes explain less than half of this, and the remainder is unexplained. V, J and clone size are taken as reported in that table, and D and trimming were inferred from the DNA itself. The sample has approximately 60,000 clones on record, about four fifths of them singletons. The top ten clones comprise approximately 3.4% of the sample. The CDR3, from cysteine to phenylalanine, totals 15 residues. The sequence is cut down to CDR3 DNA, 45 bases in frame from base 1. Sequences ENHRY (CDR1) and SYGVKD (CDR2) are obtained from the germline V gene. A distance of 10 bases separates the germline ends of V and J, which lose 2 bases and 0 bases respectively.

Paper-wide results and their limitations: The authors noted that analyses of patient blood samples could not be reproduced because of sample limitations. Selection of PBMC samples for TCRB deep sequencing was based on availability. No apparent relationship was observed between pseudoprogression and alterations in the top peripheral T cell clonotypes detected by TCRB sequencing. Immune responses induced by the vaccine were seen in over 80% of patients across multiple MHC alleles.

Read against the paper, the sample's time point label means: week 47, end of study. Each vaccine dose was 300 ug of a 20-mer mutant IDH1 peptide in Montanide, given subcutaneously with topical imiquimod. Across visits V03 through V10, patients got a total of eight vaccinations, given in weeks 1, 3, 5, 7, 11, 15, 19 and 23. The donors had newly diagnosed IDH1-mutant astrocytomas of WHO grade 3 or 4 that showed loss of nuclear ATRX. The samples were drawn from NOA16, a multicentre, single-arm, open-label phase I trial in Germany that tested a mutant IDH1 peptide vaccine in humans for the first time. Genomic DNA for TCRB sequencing was extracted from EDTA blood using the DNeasy Blood and Tissue Kit.

The rearranged segments are TRBV10-3 and TRBJ1-1, with TRBD1 tentatively as D gene (5 bases match). The clonotype comes from a woman aged 45-65 years with glioma. The sample in question was PBMCs, obtained from a glioma patient whose treatment included an IDH1 peptide vaccine. The nucleotide sequence reads TGTGCCATCAGTGAGCAGGGATCTATGAACACTGAAGCTTTCTTT. Protein translation: CAISEQGSMNTEAFF.